These 22 T cell receptor beta chains were sequenced from one sample in a study of CD8 T cells in ankylosing spondylitis. TCRdb itself ran the 5' RACE reads through MiXCR, one entry per CDR3 protein. Altogether about 310,000 distinct CDR3 sequences are present, roughly 20% being singletons, with the ten largest covering about 4%. Material for sequencing was blood, either unsorted or a sorted T cell fraction (not recorded which). The receptors derive from a female donor with ankylosing spondylitis or in good health (not recorded which).

This clonotype was counted at least ten times. The V and J genes are TRBV20-1 and TRBJ2-3, with a possible D match to TRBD1 (5 bases). V lost 2 bases to trimming and J lost 2 bases, with 14 bases between them. Germline V CDR1 and CDR2: DFQATT, SNEGSKA (reference sequence). CDR3 length: 15 residues. In nucleotides, the CDR3 is TGCAGTGCTAGACGACAGATTCCCGACACAGATACGCAGTATTTT. This sequence encodes CSARRQIPDTDTQYF.

The chain links TRBV2 to TRBJ2-2, with 7 bases that match TRBD2. The V segment lost 7 bases and the J segment 3 bases; nucleotides outside the gene matches: 8. Germline lookup yields CDR1 SNHLY and CDR2 FYNNEI. The length of the CDR3 is 15 residues. The DNA for the CDR3 is TGTGCCAGCACGGCAACTAGCGCTGACACCGGGGAGCTGTTTTTT. Its protein product is CASTATSADTGELFF.

This chain connects TRBV29-1 to TRBJ2-5, with TRBD1 identical over 12 bases. Germline-derived CDR1 and CDR2 are SQVTM and ANQGSEA. The CDR3 is 14 amino acids. V gave up 4 bases and J gave up 2 bases; unmatched junction bases: 2. The CDR3 loop is CSVGDRGLQETQYF. In DNA form, the CDR3 reads TGCAGCGTTGGGGACAGGGGGCTTCAAGAGACCCAGTACTTC. Full variable domain (missing parts from reference TRBV29-1 and TRBJ2-5): SAVISQKPSRDICQRGTSLTIQCQVDSQVTMMFWYRQQPGQSLTLIATANQGSEATYESGFVIDKFPISRPNLTFSTLTVSNMSPEDSSIYLCSVGDRGLQETQYFGPGTRLLVL.

This clonotype was observed at least ten times. V gene TRBV5-1 combines with J gene TRBJ2-7, with 9 bases fitting TRBD2. The CDR3 loop spans 19 amino acids. The trim removed 2 bases at V and 7 bases at J, leaving 22 bases unmatched. Germline values: CDR1 SGHRS, CDR2 YFSETQ. The CDR3 is CASSFSPASIAGEMGEQYF. As DNA, the CDR3 is TGCGCCAGCAGCTTTTCCCCGGCAAGCATAGCGGGAGAGATGGGTGAGCAGTACTTC.

This clonotype was detected a few times. J is TRBJ2-1 and V is TRBV20-1; no definite D call. The CDR3 runs 14 residues. V lost 1 base and J 7 bases, leaving 14 bases between the germline ends. Germline lookup yields CDR1 DFQATT and CDR2 SNEGSKA (reference sequence). Written as DNA, the CDR3 is TGCAGTGCTAGAGGGCTAGTTACCTTGAATGAGCAGTTCTTC. Translating it yields CSARGLVTLNEQFF.

The V call is TRBV7-9, the J call TRBJ1-2, with 10 nucleotides matching TRBD1. V trimming: 4 bases; J trimming: 6 bases; junction bases outside the gene matches: 8. Germline V gene sequence: CDR1 SEHNR, CDR2 FQNEAQ (reference sequence). This CDR3 region has 15 residues. The CDR3 coding sequence is TGTGCCAGCAGCTCACTCGGACAGGGGGAGGATGGCTACACCTTC. Encoded protein: CASSSLGQGEDGYTF.

The chain combines TRBV5-8 with TRBJ2-2; a weak D match, TRBD1 (5 bases). The germline V and J ends were trimmed by 1 base and 8 bases, with 12 bases remaining between them. The germline V gene has CDR1 SGHTS and CDR2 YDEGEE. CDR3 length: 14 residues. The CDR3 coding sequence is TGTGCCAGCAGCTTGCTAAGGGGCGCGGGGGAGCTGTTTTTT. Residues: CASSLLRGAGELFF.

This clonotype appeared a few times. This chain uses TRBV7-2 with TRBJ1-2, with 10 bases that match TRBD1. The CDR3 is 15 amino acids. The germline V gene encodes CDR1 SGHTA and CDR2 FQGNSA. V trimming: 4 bases; J trimming: 2 bases; junction bases outside the gene matches: 4. CDR3 sequence (DNA): TGTGCCAGCAGCTCTAGGACAGGGGGGAACTATGGCTACACCTTC. Residues: CASSSRTGGNYGYTF.

This clonotype was detected ten times or more. V is TRBV29-1 and J is TRBJ2-5; D is ambiguous. Trimming pared 1 base from V and 4 bases from J, leaving 4 bases between. Germline CDR1 and CDR2: SQVTM and ANQGSEA. This CDR3 region has 11 residues. This CDR3 is CSVEVGETQYF. CDR3 DNA: TGCAGCGTTGAAGTAGGAGAGACCCAGTACTTC.

The chain is built from TRBV5-1 and TRBJ1-1; the D gene is possibly TRBD1 (6 bases). CDR3 length equals 17 residues. Between the trimmed V and J ends, which lost 1 base and 0 bases, there was a span of 16 bases. Germline V gives CDR1 SGHRS, CDR2 YFSETQ. As DNA, the CDR3 is TGCGCCAGCAGCTTGACGACAGGAACGGGGGTGAACACTGAAGCTTTCTTT. This codes for CASSLTTGTGVNTEAFF.

This clonotype was counted at least ten times. The CDR3 region has the DNA TGCAGCGTTACTCTTGGAGATACGCAGTATTTT. It yields the protein CSVTLGDTQYF. The chain is built from TRBV29-1 and TRBJ2-3; D is uncertain. This CDR3 has 11 residues. V dropped 5 bases and J dropped 5 bases, with 8 bases sitting between them. CDR1 SQVTM and CDR2 ANQGSEA come from the germline V gene.

The chain employs TRBV28 and TRBJ2-5; TRBD1 matches 8 bases. This CDR3 is built from 15 residues. The germline V gene has CDR1 MDHEN and CDR2 SYDVKM. With V trimmed by 6 bases and J by 0 bases, 6 bases remained unmatched. The CDR3 protein is CASSHLTGDQETQYF. The CDR3 DNA sequence: TGTGCCAGCAGCCACCTGACAGGGGACCAAGAGACCCAGTACTTC.

The chain joins TRBV24-1 to TRBJ1-2, with D unclear. Germline V gene data show CDR1 as KGHDR and CDR2 as SFDVKD. V was trimmed by 6 bases and J by 9 bases, leaving 4 bases between them. The CDR3 covers 9 residues. Here the CDR3 reads CATSSRYTF. Written as DNA, the CDR3 is TGTGCCACCAGTAGTCGCTACACCTTC.

This clonotype has only a few counts. The chain couples TRBV6-5 to TRBJ1-3, with D maybe TRBD1 (5 bases). This CDR3 has 14 amino acids. Germline assignment: CDR1 MNHEY and CDR2 SVGAGI. The germline V and J ends were trimmed by 6 bases and 2 bases, with 11 bases remaining between them. This chain's CDR3 is CASSRDATGNTIYF. CDR3 DNA sequence: TGTGCCAGCAGCCGGGACGCGACTGGAAACACCATATATTTT.

The sample holds a few counts of this clonotype. The chain couples TRBV20-1 to TRBJ1-2; D gene ambiguous. Trimming shortened V by 6 bases and J by 7 bases, and 12 bases separated the two germline ends. From germline, CDR1 is DFQATT and CDR2 SNEGSKA (reference sequence). The CDR3 sequence is 11 residues long. This CDR3 is CSAPRGSGYTF. DNA of the CDR3: TGCAGTGCCCCCCGCGGATCTGGCTACACCTTC.

This clonotype was counted between two and nine times. The V gene is TRBV7-2, the J gene TRBJ1-6, with 9 positions matching TRBD1. J lost 10 bases, V lost 4 bases, and 5 bases had no gene match. This CDR3 is built from 14 residues. Germline CDR1 is SGHTA and CDR2 is FQGNSA. In DNA, the CDR3 is TGTGCCAGCAGCTCCCGGGACAGGGAATCACCCCTCCACTTT. Its translation is CASSSRDRESPLHF.

The table lists this clonotype with a few counts. J is TRBJ2-3 and V is TRBV4-2, with a weak D call TRBD2 (5 bases). CDR3 size: 14 residues. V was pared by 4 bases and J by 3 bases, with 11 bases between. Germline V lookup: CDR1 LGHNA, CDR2 YNFKEQ. CDR3: CASSPGSATDTQYF. CDR3 DNA: TGTGCCAGCAGCCCGGGAAGCGCGACAGATACGCAGTATTTT.

The V gene is TRBV20-1, the J gene TRBJ1-6; D perhaps matches TRBD1 (5 bases). This CDR3 has 15 amino acids. V shed 1 base and J shed 4 bases, with 11 bases lying between them. CDR1 and CDR2 from the germline V gene are DFQATT and SNEGSKA (reference sequence). Written as DNA, the CDR3 is TGCAGTGCTAGAGCCCAGGAGGGGTATAATTCACCCCTCCACTTT. Residues: CSARAQEGYNSPLHF.

This clonotype was detected many times. The rearrangement links TRBV7-2 to TRBJ2-7; perhaps TRBD1 as D (6 bases). This CDR3 has 11 amino acids. Germline V lookup: CDR1 SGHTA, CDR2 FQGNSA. V lost 5 bases, J lost 7 bases, and 9 bases lay in between. CDR3: CASSQGSEQYF. For the CDR3, the DNA is TGTGCCAGCAGCCAGGGGTCTGAGCAGTACTTC.

J is TRBJ2-5 and V is TRBV5-5, with 8 bases that match TRBD1. In germline, CDR1 is SGHKS, CDR2 YYEKEE (reference sequence). The CDR3 runs to 15 residues. Germline trimming cut 3 bases from V and 9 bases from J; bases unmatched to any gene: 13. The CDR3 nucleotides are TGTGCCAGCAGCTCACCAGGGCCCAGGGGGCTATCCCAGTACTTC. The encoded protein is CASSSPGPRGLSQYF.

This rearrangement joins TRBV12-3 or TRBV12-4 to TRBJ1-3; the D is unclear. V was cut by 5 bases and J by 3 bases, with 14 bases left in between. This CDR3 spans 15 amino acids. The CDR3 region is CASSGIFLNGNTIYF. In DNA, the CDR3 is TGTGCCAGCAGTGGTATCTTCTTGAATGGAAACACCATATATTTT.

The chain joins TRBV20-1 to TRBJ1-2, with 8 nucleotides matching TRBD1. This CDR3 has 14 residues. V lost 1 base and J lost 9; bases outside the gene matches: 10. Germline-derived CDR1 and CDR2 are DFQATT and SNEGSKA (reference sequence). CDR3 residues: CSARGSQGAASYTF. The CDR3, as DNA: TGCAGTGCTAGAGGGAGTCAGGGGGCGGCAAGCTACACCTTC.